A selection of T cell receptor beta chains follows, all from one sample in a study of CD8+ T cells in alopecia areata. Sequencing was performed with immunoSEQ multiplex PCR; in TCRdb, only in-frame clones are kept and a portion is missing. The table shows about 190,000 clones, with approximately 67% occurring only once. Sequenced here: CD4+ T cells sorted from blood, sampled around week 50, from a patient treated with tofacitinib. Receptor source: a human donor with alopecia areata. CDR3s include the opening cysteine and the closing phenylalanine or tryptophan. D genes are given only for firm matches. The listing skips clone size in some rows; elsewhere it reads once, few, many or a size class.

cdr3_length: 16
v_call: TRBV30
j_call: TRBJ1-4
d_call: -
clone_size: -
cdr3_nt: TGTGCCTGGAGTGTACTGTCCCATGCAACTAATGAAAAACTGTTTTTT
cdr3_aa: CAWSVLSHATNEKLFF

cdr3_length: 15
v_call: TRBV7-2
j_call: TRBJ1-1
d_call: -
clone_size: -
cdr3_nt: TGTGCCAGCAGCCAAGACCTAAACCCGGACACTGAAGCTTTCTTT
cdr3_aa: CASSQDLNPDTEAFF

cdr3_length: 13
v_call: TRBV29-1
j_call: TRBJ2-3
d_call: -
clone_size: -
cdr3_nt: TGCAGCGTGGGGGGCAGGATCACAGATACGCAGTATTTT
cdr3_aa: CSVGGRITDTQYF

cdr3_length: 14
v_call: TRBV30
j_call: TRBJ2-7
d_call: -
clone_size: -
cdr3_nt: TGTGCCTGGAGTACCCGGAGGAACTCCTACGAGCAGTACTTC
cdr3_aa: CAWSTRRNSYEQYF

cdr3_length: 13
v_call: TRBV4-3
j_call: TRBJ1-1
d_call: -
clone_size: -
cdr3_nt: TGCGCCAGCAGTCGAGCAGTGAACACTGAAGCTTTCTTT
cdr3_aa: CASSRAVNTEAFF

cdr3_length: 17
v_call: TRBV5-1
j_call: TRBJ2-6
d_call: -
clone_size: -
cdr3_nt: TGCGCCAGCAGCTTGGCCCTACGGACATCCGGGGCCAACGTCCTGACTTTC
cdr3_aa: CASSLALRTSGANVLTF

cdr3_length: 15
v_call: TRBV5-1
j_call: TRBJ2-6
d_call: -
clone_size: -
cdr3_nt: TGCGCCAGCAGCCTGACATCTTCTGGGGCCAACGTCCTGACTTTC
cdr3_aa: CASSLTSSGANVLTF

cdr3_length: 11
v_call: TRBV20-1
j_call: TRBJ2-5
d_call: -
clone_size: -
cdr3_nt: TGCAGTGCTCAGACCGGAGAGACCCAGTACTTC
cdr3_aa: CSAQTGETQYF

cdr3_length: 16
v_call: TRBV6-5
j_call: TRBJ2-1
d_call: TRBD1
clone_size: -
cdr3_nt: TGTGCCAGCAGTTATGCGGGACAGGGTCTCTACAATGAGCAGTTCTTC
cdr3_aa: CASSYAGQGLYNEQFF

cdr3_length: 17
v_call: TRBV4-3
j_call: TRBJ2-1
d_call: -
clone_size: -
cdr3_nt: TGCGCCAGCAGCCAAGATACCGGCGGACTCTCCTACAATGAGCAGTTCTTC
cdr3_aa: CASSQDTGGLSYNEQFF

cdr3_length: 15
v_call: TRBV5-6
j_call: TRBJ2-2
d_call: -
clone_size: -
cdr3_nt: TGTGCCAGCAGCGGAGGTATTGGATACACCGGGGAGCTGTTTTTT
cdr3_aa: CASSGGIGYTGELFF

cdr3_length: 16
v_call: TRBV14
j_call: TRBJ2-1
d_call: -
clone_size: many
cdr3_nt: TGTGCCAGCAGCCAAGAAATCCTAGCGCGATACAATGAGCAGTTCTTC
cdr3_aa: CASSQEILARYNEQFF

cdr3_length: 12
v_call: TRBV19
j_call: TRBJ2-5
d_call: -
clone_size: -
cdr3_nt: TGTGCCAGTAGCGACATGGGAGAGACCCAGTACTTC
cdr3_aa: CASSDMGETQYF

cdr3_length: 13
v_call: TRBV5-1
j_call: TRBJ1-1
d_call: -
clone_size: -
cdr3_nt: TGCGCCAGCAGCTTCACAAAGAACACTGAAGCTTTCTTT
cdr3_aa: CASSFTKNTEAFF

cdr3_length: 13
v_call: TRBV30
j_call: TRBJ1-5
d_call: -
clone_size: few
cdr3_nt: TGTGCCTGGAGTGTTGGCATCTATCAGCCCCAGCATTTT
cdr3_aa: CAWSVGIYQPQHF

cdr3_length: 14
v_call: TRBV29-1
j_call: TRBJ1-5
d_call: -
clone_size: once
cdr3_nt: TGCAGCGTTGCGGGGCAGGGTTCCAATCAGCCCCAGCATTTT
cdr3_aa: CSVAGQGSNQPQHF

cdr3_length: 13
v_call: TRBV29-1
j_call: TRBJ1-2
d_call: TRBD1
clone_size: -
cdr3_nt: TGCAGCGCTACGACAGGGGCTAACTATGGCTACACCTTC
cdr3_aa: CSATTGANYGYTF

cdr3_length: 16
v_call: TRBV7-8
j_call: TRBJ2-1
d_call: TRBD2
clone_size: -
cdr3_nt: TGTGCCAGCAGCTTATTGCAGCGGGGGCGCTACAATGAGCAGTTCTTC
cdr3_aa: CASSLLQRGRYNEQFF

cdr3_length: 16
v_call: TRBV5-1
j_call: TRBJ2-7
d_call: TRBD2
clone_size: many
cdr3_nt: TGCGCCAGCAGCCCCGGACTAGCGGCAGGAAGCTACGAGCAGTACTTC
cdr3_aa: CASSPGLAAGSYEQYF

cdr3_length: 12
v_call: TRBV14
j_call: TRBJ2-4
d_call: -
clone_size: -
cdr3_nt: TGTGCCAGCAGCCAAGAGACAAACATTCAGTACTTC
cdr3_aa: CASSQETNIQYF

cdr3_length: 13
v_call: TRBV29-1
j_call: TRBJ1-1
d_call: -
clone_size: -
cdr3_nt: TGCAGCGTTGTGAGGGGAGCTATAACTGAAGCTTTCTTT
cdr3_aa: CSVVRGAITEAFF

cdr3_length: 14
v_call: TRBV29-1
j_call: TRBJ2-3
d_call: -
clone_size: -
cdr3_nt: TGCAGCGTTGAAATGTGGGGGGGCACAGATACGCAGTATTTT
cdr3_aa: CSVEMWGGTDTQYF

cdr3_length: 12
v_call: TRBV25-1
j_call: TRBJ1-2
d_call: -
clone_size: -
cdr3_nt: TGTGCCAGCAGTGAAGCGGGGGTTGGCTACACCTTC
cdr3_aa: CASSEAGVGYTF

cdr3_length: 14
v_call: TRBV9
j_call: TRBJ1-5
d_call: -
clone_size: -
cdr3_nt: TGTGCCAGCGGACCCACAGGGTCCGGTCAGCCCCAGCATTTT
cdr3_aa: CASGPTGSGQPQHF

cdr3_length: 16
v_call: TRBV23-1
j_call: TRBJ2-2
d_call: -
clone_size: -
cdr3_nt: -
cdr3_aa: CASSDPRTVSPGSCFF

cdr3_length: 16
v_call: TRBV5-1
j_call: TRBJ2-1
d_call: TRBD2
clone_size: -
cdr3_nt: TGCGCCAGCAGCGCCGTGGTGACTAGCGGGGGAAATGAGCAGTTCTTC
cdr3_aa: CASSAVVTSGGNEQFF

cdr3_length: 16
v_call: TRBV5-4
j_call: TRBJ2-1
d_call: TRBD2
clone_size: -
cdr3_nt: TGTGCCAGCAGCTCAATAGCGGGGGGGCTCTACAATGAGCAGTTCTTC
cdr3_aa: CASSSIAGGLYNEQFF

cdr3_length: 14
v_call: TRBV30
j_call: TRBJ1-5
d_call: -
clone_size: once
cdr3_nt: TGTGCCTGGAGGGGGGCAGGGATCGGTCAGCCCCAGCATTTT
cdr3_aa: CAWRGAGIGQPQHF

cdr3_length: 11
v_call: TRBV30
j_call: TRBJ1-1
d_call: TRBD1
clone_size: few
cdr3_nt: TGTGCCTACCGAGACAGGGCTGAAGCTTTCTTT
cdr3_aa: CAYRDRAEAFF

cdr3_length: 16
v_call: TRBV9
j_call: TRBJ2-7
d_call: -
clone_size: -
cdr3_nt: TGTGCCAGCAGCGTAGGTGGGGGTTCTCTATCCTACGAGCAGTACTTC
cdr3_aa: CASSVGGGSLSYEQYF

cdr3_length: 14
v_call: TRBV27
j_call: TRBJ2-3
d_call: TRBD1
clone_size: few
cdr3_nt: TGTGCCAGCAGTAGACGGGACAGTTCAGATACGCAGTATTTT
cdr3_aa: CASSRRDSSDTQYF

cdr3_length: 14
v_call: TRBV30
j_call: TRBJ1-5
d_call: -
clone_size: -
cdr3_nt: TGTGCCTGGAGACAGGGAGCGGGGAGTCAGCCCCAGCATTTT
cdr3_aa: CAWRQGAGSQPQHF

cdr3_length: 10
v_call: TRBV29-1
j_call: TRBJ1-1
d_call: -
clone_size: -
cdr3_nt: TGCAGCGTTGAACAGGGTGGAGCTTTCTTT
cdr3_aa: CSVEQGGAFF

cdr3_length: 16
v_call: TRBV9
j_call: TRBJ2-2
d_call: TRBD1
clone_size: -
cdr3_nt: TGTGCCAGCAGCGTAGCCGGGACAGGGTTTGGCGGGGAGCTGTTTTTT
cdr3_aa: CASSVAGTGFGGELFF

cdr3_length: 15
v_call: TRBV7-3
j_call: TRBJ2-1
d_call: -
clone_size: -
cdr3_nt: TGTGCCAGCAGCAGTTCGGGGTCACCCTACAATGAGCAGTTCTTC
cdr3_aa: CASSSSGSPYNEQFF

cdr3_length: 11
v_call: TRBV30
j_call: TRBJ1-1
d_call: -
clone_size: once
cdr3_nt: TGTGCCTGGAGTGATTCGTGGTGGGCTTTCTTT
cdr3_aa: CAWSDSWWAFF

cdr3_length: 12
v_call: TRBV29-1
j_call: TRBJ1-1
d_call: -
clone_size: -
cdr3_nt: TGCAGCGTTGTACTGTCCTACACTGAAGCTTTCTTT
cdr3_aa: CSVVLSYTEAFF

cdr3_length: 16
v_call: TRBV16
j_call: TRBJ2-3
d_call: TRBD2
clone_size: few
cdr3_nt: TGTGCCAGCAGCCAATCCTGGCGGGGGGGAACAGATACGCAGTATTTT
cdr3_aa: CASSQSWRGGTDTQYF

cdr3_length: 13
v_call: TRBV29-1
j_call: TRBJ1-1
d_call: -
clone_size: -
cdr3_nt: TGCAGCGCCGCCCTAGGTCTCCGCACTGAAGCTTTCTTT
cdr3_aa: CSAALGLRTEAFF

cdr3_length: 15
v_call: TRBV6-5
j_call: TRBJ2-6
d_call: -
clone_size: few
cdr3_nt: TGTGCCAGCAGTCCGAGGGGGACTGGGGCCAACGTCCTGACTTTC
cdr3_aa: CASSPRGTGANVLTF

cdr3_length: 15
v_call: TRBV29-1
j_call: TRBJ1-2
d_call: TRBD1
clone_size: -
cdr3_nt: TGCAGCGCTTTACCAAACAGGGGTAATGGCTATGGCTACACCTTC
cdr3_aa: CSALPNRGNGYGYTF

cdr3_length: 15
v_call: TRBV7-9
j_call: TRBJ2-1
d_call: -
clone_size: -
cdr3_nt: TGTGCCAGCAGCTTCCGGGACCACGGTGCCAATGAGCAGTTCTTC
cdr3_aa: CASSFRDHGANEQFF

cdr3_length: 13
v_call: TRBV7-7
j_call: TRBJ2-5
d_call: -
clone_size: -
cdr3_nt: TGTGCCAGCGCCCCCACAGGGCAAGAGACCCAGTACTTC
cdr3_aa: CASAPTGQETQYF

cdr3_length: 14
v_call: TRBV30
j_call: TRBJ1-2
d_call: -
clone_size: once
cdr3_nt: TGTGCCTGGAGTAAGGGACAACTCAACTATGGCTACACCTTC
cdr3_aa: CAWSKGQLNYGYTF

cdr3_length: 14
v_call: TRBV5-6
j_call: TRBJ1-2
d_call: -
clone_size: few
cdr3_nt: TGTGCCAGCAGCTTGGGCATGGACAGCCGTGGCTACACCTTC
cdr3_aa: CASSLGMDSRGYTF

cdr3_length: 13
v_call: TRBV2
j_call: TRBJ2-4
d_call: TRBD1
clone_size: -
cdr3_nt: TGTGCCAGTGACAGGGAAGGCGAAAACATTCAGTACTTC
cdr3_aa: CASDREGENIQYF

cdr3_length: 17
v_call: TRBV4-3
j_call: TRBJ2-1
d_call: TRBD2
clone_size: many
cdr3_nt: TGCGCCAGCAGCCAAGGCTTGACTAGCGGGGGTGGGAATGAGCAGTTCTTC
cdr3_aa: CASSQGLTSGGGNEQFF

cdr3_length: 15
v_call: TRBV4-1
j_call: TRBJ1-1
d_call: -
clone_size: -
cdr3_nt: TGCGCCAGCAGCCAAGACAGGTTCATGAACACTGAAGCTTTCTTT
cdr3_aa: CASSQDRFMNTEAFF